A selection of T cell receptor beta chains follows, all from one sample in a study of shared clonotypes between healthy human individuals. TCRdb keeps only in-frame clones here, not all; method: immunoSEQ multiplex PCR. The data contain about 2.4 million clones, roughly 93% of them singletons. The sequencing input was naive CD4+ T cells from PBMCs. The source is a man between 18 and 35 years old in good health. Some clones in this sample may be carry-over from other donors' samples. The CDR3 runs from the conserved cysteine through the conserved F or W. A D gene is named only where the DNA matches it firmly. Some rows have no size entry. The others give once, few or many, or a class for an expanded clone.

J gene,V gene,D gene,clone size,CDR3 DNA,CDR3 protein
TRBJ2-1,TRBV5-1,.,.,TGCGCCAGCAGCTTATACGATGAGCAGTTCTTC,CASSLYDEQFF
TRBJ2-1,TRBV7-9,.,.,TGTGCCAGCAGCTACGAGCCAGGGGTAAGGTACTACAATGAGCAGTTCTTC,CASSYEPGVRYYNEQFF
TRBJ1-6,TRBV13,.,.,TGTGCCAGCAGCTTACAGGGTGAGGGGATTTCACCCCTCCACTTT,CASSLQGEGISPLHF
TRBJ1-4,TRBV5-1,.,.,TGCGCCAGCACTATGGACAGTTCAACTAATGAAAAACTGTTTTTT,CASTMDSSTNEKLFF
TRBJ2-1,TRBV5-8,.,.,TGTGCCAGCAGCTTGGTCCATGGTACAGGGAAGCTCTACAATGAGCAGTTCTTC,CASSLVHGTGKLYNEQFF
TRBJ2-2,TRBV4-1,.,.,TGCGCCAGCAACCAAGGGGACCCCACCGGGGAGCTGTTTTTT,CASNQGDPTGELFF
TRBJ1-1,TRBV11-3,.,.,TGTGCCAGCAGCTTAGATATAAAGGGGGGAACTGAAGCTTTCTTT,CASSLDIKGGTEAFF
TRBJ1-5,TRBV6-5,TRBD1,.,TGTGCCAGCAGTCGGGGGACAGGGGGGCCCCAGCATTTT,CASSRGTGGPQHF
TRBJ1-1,TRBV2,.,.,TGTGCCAGCAGTGACAGGACGGCTAACACTGAAGCTTTCTTT,CASSDRTANTEAFF
TRBJ2-3,TRBV28,.,.,TGTGCCAGCAGTTTCCGGGGGGCAGGCACAGATACGCAGTATTTT,CASSFRGAGTDTQYF
TRBJ1-5,TRBV18,.,.,TGTGCCAGCTCCCCCATGGGGGTTGGAAATCAGCCCCAGCATTTT,CASSPMGVGNQPQHF
TRBJ2-7,TRBV6-6,.,.,TGTGCCAGCAGTTACGGGCAGGGGACTTCCTACGAGCAGTACTTC,CASSYGQGTSYEQYF
TRBJ2-7,TRBV18,TRBD1,.,TGTGCCAGCTCACCGGGGGGACAGGGTGATTCCTACGAGCAGTACTTC,CASSPGGQGDSYEQYF
TRBJ2-7,TRBV18,.,.,TGTGCCAGCTCACCACCGGGGGGTAGACCGATCGACGAGCAGTACTTC,CASSPPGGRPIDEQYF
TRBJ2-7,TRBV6-1,TRBD1,.,TGTGCCAGCAGCCAACAGGGGACATCCTACGAGCAGTACTTC,CASSQQGTSYEQYF
TRBJ2-2,TRBV13,TRBD1,few,TGTGCCAGCAGCTCCCGGGACAGGGCGAACACCGGGGAGCTGTTTTTT,CASSSRDRANTGELFF
TRBJ1-4,TRBV5-1,TRBD1,.,TGCGCCAGCAGCTTGTCGGGACAGGGCGGCGAAAAACTGTTTTTT,CASSLSGQGGEKLFF
TRBJ1-5,TRBV7-8,.,.,TGTGCCAGCAGCCCACTCGGCGTGCGTGGACAGCCCCAGCATTTT,CASSPLGVRGQPQHF
TRBJ1-5,TRBV29-1,TRBD1,.,TGCAGCGAGAAACTGACAGGGCTAAGCAATCAGCCCCAGCATTTT,CSEKLTGLSNQPQHF
TRBJ2-1,TRBV1,.,.,TGCACCAGCAGCCAAGCCCTTTCAAGCATAGAATACGTATCCTACAATGAGCAGTTCTTC,CTSSQALSSIEYVSYNEQFF
TRBJ1-4,TRBV5-1,.,.,TGCGCCAGCAGCTACGCAAACGGGGGCACTAATGAAAAACTGTTTTTT,CASSYANGGTNEKLFF
TRBJ2-5,TRBV5-1,.,.,TGCGCCAGCAGCTTGCCCGTCCCACCAGAGACCCAGTACTTC,CASSLPVPPETQYF
TRBJ2-2,TRBV28,.,.,TGTGCCAGCAGTCCCCTCTGGAAGAACACCGGGGAGCTGTTTTTT,CASSPLWKNTGELFF
TRBJ1-2,TRBV18,TRBD1,.,TGTGCCAGCTCACCTTGGCAGGGGGCCGCTAACTATGGCTACACCTTC,CASSPWQGAANYGYTF
TRBJ2-3,TRBV5-4,.,.,TGTGCCACGGGGCCGGGGGGCACAGATACGCAGTATTTT,CATGPGGTDTQYF
TRBJ2-1,TRBV27,TRBD1,.,TGTGCCAGCCACCCTCTCGACAGGGACAATGAGCAGTTCTTC,CASHPLDRDNEQFF
TRBJ2-1,TRBV20-1,.,.,TGCAGTGCTAGAGGCTATAGTGAGCAGTTCTTC,CSARGYSEQFF
TRBJ2-7,TRBV6-1,TRBD1,once,TGTGCCAGCAGGGAGACGACAGGGAGCTCCTACGAGCAGTACTTC,CASRETTGSSYEQYF
TRBJ1-5,TRBV20-1,.,.,TGCAGTGCCCGTAGCAATCAGCCCCAGCATTTT,CSARSNQPQHF
TRBJ1-2,TRBV5-1,TRBD1,.,TGCGCCAGCAGCCCCAATCTTAAAGGTGACAGGGAGGGAAACTATGGCTACACCTTC,CASSPNLKGDREGNYGYTF
TRBJ1-1,TRBV5-1,.,.,TGCGCCAGCAGCTTGGGACGGGTTTTGGGCACTGAAGCTTTCTTT,CASSLGRVLGTEAFF
TRBJ2-2,TRBV15,.,.,TGTGCCACCAGCAGAGACCTTACAGGGAGTGCAGGGGAGCTGTTTTTT,CATSRDLTGSAGELFF
TRBJ2-7,TRBV25-1,.,.,TGTGCCAGCAGTCCGCAGGTCTTTGGGACCTACGAGCAGTACTTC,CASSPQVFGTYEQYF
TRBJ1-5,TRBV19,TRBD1,.,TGTGCCAGTAGTATACAGGGGGCGTATAGCAATCAGCCCCAGCATTTT,CASSIQGAYSNQPQHF
TRBJ2-2,TRBV4-2,.,.,TGTGCCAGCAGCCAAGACGCCCGCGTCTTGGCCGGGGAGCTGTTTTTT,CASSQDARVLAGELFF
TRBJ2-1,TRBV7-2,TRBD1,.,TGTGCCAGCAGCTTAGCGTTGAGGGGGCTTCGCTACAATGAGCAGTTCTTC,CASSLALRGLRYNEQFF
TRBJ1-4,TRBV7-3,.,.,TGTGCCAGCAGCCCGGGACCTCGCGCAACTAATGAAAAACTGTTTTTT,CASSPGPRATNEKLFF
TRBJ2-1,TRBV5-1,.,.,TGCGCCAGCAGCTTGGATAGCGGATTCTACAATGAGCAGTTCTTC,CASSLDSGFYNEQFF
TRBJ2-7,TRBV5-4,TRBD2,.,TGTGCCAGCAGCTCTCGCCCCGGGGGGGGGAACTACGAGCAGTACTTC,CASSSRPGGGNYEQYF
TRBJ2-7,TRBV7-3,TRBD2,.,TGTGCCAGCAGCCTAGGACTAGCGGGGACCTACGAGCAGTACTTC,CASSLGLAGTYEQYF
TRBJ1-2,TRBV2,TRBD1,.,TGTGCCAGCATCCTAAGGACAGGGGAGACCTTC,CASILRTGETF
TRBJ2-5,TRBV27,.,.,TGTGCCAGCAGTCCCACCTCATCGGGGGAGACCCAGTACTTC,CASSPTSSGETQYF
TRBJ2-5,TRBV7-3,TRBD1,.,TGTGCCAGCAGCTTAACGGGGACAGCCCCATCCGAGACCCAGTACTTC,CASSLTGTAPSETQYF
TRBJ1-4,TRBV5-1,TRBD1,.,TGCGCCAGCAGCTTGGCTGCAGGGGGCAATGAAAAACTGTTTTTT,CASSLAAGGNEKLFF
TRBJ2-1,TRBV9,.,.,TGTGCCAGCAGCCTTAACCTGGCGGGTGAGCAGTTCTTC,CASSLNLAGEQFF
TRBJ1-1,TRBV27,.,few,TGTGCCAGCATTGGGGGAGGCACTGAAGCTTTCTTT,CASIGGGTEAFF
TRBJ2-3,TRBV28,TRBD1,few,TGTGCCAGCAGCCGCCGGACAGGGGGCACAGATACGCAGTATTTT,CASSRRTGGTDTQYF
TRBJ1-2,TRBV6-6,.,.,TGTGCCAGCAGTTACTCAGGAGGGGTGAGAAATGGCTACACCTTC,CASSYSGGVRNGYTF
TRBJ2-1,TRBV6-5,TRBD2,.,TGTGCCAGCAGACGACTAGCAGTCTACAATGAGCAGTTCTTC,CASRRLAVYNEQFF
TRBJ2-1,TRBV4-1,TRBD2,.,TGCGCCAGCAGCCAAGCTATAGCGGGAGGGGCCTACAATGAGCAGTTCTTC,CASSQAIAGGAYNEQFF
TRBJ2-1,TRBV5-1,.,.,TGCGCCAGCAGCCCGGTTTCTGCGGAGCTTAATGAGCAGTTCTTC,CASSPVSAELNEQFF
TRBJ2-1,TRBV11-2,.,.,TGTGCCAGCAGCCTAACTAGAAGTTCTGGTGATGAGCAGTTCTTC,CASSLTRSSGDEQFF
TRBJ2-5,TRBV5-1,TRBD2,.,TGCGCCAGCAGCTTTTCCCCGGGGGGCCAAGAGACCCAGTACTTC,CASSFSPGGQETQYF
TRBJ2-5,TRBV7-9,.,.,TGTGCCAGCAGCTTACTAATGCTTCGGGGACAAGAGACCCAGTACTTC,CASSLLMLRGQETQYF
TRBJ2-2,TRBV5-3,TRBD2,.,TGTGCCAGAAGCTTGGGGCGGGAGCACACCGGGGAGCTGTTTTTT,CARSLGREHTGELFF
TRBJ1-2,TRBV25-1,.,.,TGTGCCAGCAGTAACGGTCCTCCCGCTGGCTACACCTTC,CASSNGPPAGYTF